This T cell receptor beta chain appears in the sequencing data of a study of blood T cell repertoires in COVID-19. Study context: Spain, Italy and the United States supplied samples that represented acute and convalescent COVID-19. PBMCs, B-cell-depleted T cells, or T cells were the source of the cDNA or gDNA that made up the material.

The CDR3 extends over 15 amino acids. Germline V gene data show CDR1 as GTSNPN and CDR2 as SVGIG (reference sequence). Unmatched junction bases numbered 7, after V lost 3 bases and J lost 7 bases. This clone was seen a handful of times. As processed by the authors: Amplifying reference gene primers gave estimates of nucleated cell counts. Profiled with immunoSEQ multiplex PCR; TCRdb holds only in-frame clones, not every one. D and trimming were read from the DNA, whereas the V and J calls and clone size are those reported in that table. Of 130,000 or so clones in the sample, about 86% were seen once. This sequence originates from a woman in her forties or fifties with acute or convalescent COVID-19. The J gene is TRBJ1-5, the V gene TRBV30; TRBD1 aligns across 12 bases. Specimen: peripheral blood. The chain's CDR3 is CAWRSGTGGRQPQHF. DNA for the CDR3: TGTGCCTGGAGGTCCGGGACAGGGGGCCGCCAGCCCCAGCATTTT. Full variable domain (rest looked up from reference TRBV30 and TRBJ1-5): SQTIHQWPATLVQPVGSPLSLECTVEGTSNPNLYWYRQAAGRGLQLLFYSVGIGQISSEVPQNLSASRPQDRQFILSSKKLLLSDSGFYLCAWRSGTGGRQPQHFGDGTRLSIL.